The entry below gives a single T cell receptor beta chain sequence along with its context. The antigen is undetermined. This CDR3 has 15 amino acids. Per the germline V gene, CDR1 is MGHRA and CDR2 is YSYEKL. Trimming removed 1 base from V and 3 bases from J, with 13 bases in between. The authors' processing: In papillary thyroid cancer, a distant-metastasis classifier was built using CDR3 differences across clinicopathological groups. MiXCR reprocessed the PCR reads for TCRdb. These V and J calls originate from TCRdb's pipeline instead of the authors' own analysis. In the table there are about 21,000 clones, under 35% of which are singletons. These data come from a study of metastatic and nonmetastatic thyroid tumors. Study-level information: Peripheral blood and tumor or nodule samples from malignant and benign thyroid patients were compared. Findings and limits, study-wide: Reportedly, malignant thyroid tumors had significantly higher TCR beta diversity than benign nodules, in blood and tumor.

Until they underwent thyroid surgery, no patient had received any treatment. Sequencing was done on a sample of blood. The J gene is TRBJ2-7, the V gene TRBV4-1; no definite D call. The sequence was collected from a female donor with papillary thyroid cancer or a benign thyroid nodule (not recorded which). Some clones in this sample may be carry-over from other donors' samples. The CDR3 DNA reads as TGCGCCAGCAGCCAAGGGCCTAGTCTTAGCTACGAGCAGTACTTC. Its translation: CASSQGPSLSYEQYF.